Listed here is a single T cell receptor (beta chain). No antigen is known for it. For TCR, cDNA came from 5'RACE template switching, which added a universal primer site and UMIs. TCRdb re-called the 5' RACE reads with MiXCR, one entry per CDR3 protein. This table holds 400,000 or so distinct CDR3 sequences, 6.2% found once. V was clipped by 4 bases and J by 3 bases, with 16 bases between them. Germline V gene sequence: CDR1 SGHRS, CDR2 YFSETQ. The CDR3 totals 15 residues. The record originates from a study of T cells after yellow fever vaccination. Study-wide points: Reappearance after the booster was observed for most primary-vaccination clones (roughly 97% CD4, over 70% CD8).

Material: PBMCs, obtained 5 days after the yellow fever booster vaccination. The TCR sequence derives from a man aged 25-45 years who received the YFV17D yellow fever vaccine. This chain links TRBV5-1 with TRBJ2-5; perhaps TRBD2 as D (7 bases). This CDR3 reads CASSPGGGPKETQYF. The CDR3 region has the DNA TGCGCCAGCAGCCCTGGCGGGGGCCCTAAAGAGACCCAGTACTTC.